This TCR beta chain stems from a study of blood T cells in healthy people across ages. After removal of 0 bases from V and 14 bases from J, the junction contained 7 bases not matched to a gene. The V gene's germline CDR1 is SGHKS and CDR2 YYEKEE (reference sequence). The CDR3 totals 13 residues. PBMCs, at least 6 million per sample, were isolated. This clonotype was observed at least ten times. Using a J-beta primer mix together with a sample-barcoded 5' primer, a second PCR was run for 7 to 11 cycles. CDR3-containing paired-end reads numbering at least 2.5 million came from each sample. TCRdb re-called the 5' RACE reads through MiXCR, storing one row per CDR3 protein. The sample has 790,000 or so distinct CDR3 sequences, about 46% seen once.

This chain links TRBV5-5 with TRBJ2-3, with TRBD1 identical over 9 bases. This clonotype was sampled from a man at least 80 years old in good health. Sequenced input: blood. The CDR3 protein is CASSLGGQGPWYF. CDR3 DNA sequence: TGTGCCAGCAGCTTGGGGGGACAGGGTCCATGGTATTTT.